Following are 20 T cell receptor beta chains from one sample sequenced in a study of T cell responses to AZD1222 COVID-19 vaccine. The method was immunoSEQ multiplex PCR; TCRdb's version includes in-frame clones alone and lacks a portion of them. The repertoire includes around 130,000 clones, 94% of them detected once, and 6.6% sits in the top ten. Sequenced here: peripheral blood, sampled on day 0 of AZD1222 vaccination. The receptors come from an adult in good health.

The chain has TRBV2 and TRBJ1-1; perhaps TRBD1 as D (6 bases). Trimming left V 8 bases short and J 0 bases short, with 22 bases between. This CDR3 comprises 17 residues. The germline V gene has CDR1 SNHLY and CDR2 FYNNEI. This chain's CDR3 is CASGQTRGLGMNTEAFF. The DNA of the CDR3 is TGTGCCAGCGGCCAAACCCGGGGGCTCGGTATGAACACTGAAGCTTTCTTT. Full variable domain (rest looked up from reference TRBV2 and TRBJ1-1): EPEVTQTPSHQVTQMGQEVILRCVPISNHLYFYWYRQILGQKVEFLVSFYNNEISEKSEIFDDQFSVERPDGSNFTLKIRSTKLEDSAMYFCASGQTRGLGMNTEAFFGQGTRLTVV.

V and J are TRBV15 and TRBJ1-2; D is ambiguous. The CDR3 extends over 13 amino acids. Per germline, CDR1 LNHNV and CDR2 YYDKDF (reference sequence). V dropped 0 bases and J dropped 2 bases, with 4 bases sitting between them. The CDR3 is CATSRENNYGYTF. CDR3 DNA: TGTGCCACCAGCAGAGAAAACAACTATGGCTACACCTTC.

The rearrangement uses TRBV5-1 and TRBJ2-7, with 7 bases that match TRBD2. Germline CDR1 and CDR2: SGHRS and YFSETQ. This CDR3 comprises 14 residues. V shed 3 bases, J shed 6 bases, and the junction held 9 bases outside the gene matches. The CDR3 DNA is TGCGCCAGCAGCTGGGGGACTACCCCACGCGAGCAGTACTTC. Protein: CASSWGTTPREQYF.

The rearrangement uses TRBV30 and TRBJ1-5; D possibly corresponds to TRBD1 (6 bases). Trimming stripped 3 bases from V and 9 bases from J, with 15 bases between. The CDR3 runs to 13 residues. CDR1 is GTSNPN, CDR2 SVGIG, per germline (reference sequence). The CDR3 protein is CAWSSGGGRPQHF. The CDR3 nucleotides are TGTGCCTGGAGCTCCGGGGGCGGGCGGCCCCAGCATTTT.

The chain is built from TRBV7-2 and TRBJ2-1, with 11 bases matching TRBD2. This CDR3 has 16 amino acids. Germline V gene sequence: CDR1 SGHTA, CDR2 FQGNSA. With V trimmed by 5 bases and J by 5 bases, 8 bases remained unmatched. The CDR3 sequence is CASSRKLAGVDNEQFF. The DNA for the CDR3 is TGTGCCAGCAGCAGGAAACTAGCGGGGGTAGACAATGAGCAGTTCTTC.

The J gene is TRBJ1-2, the V gene TRBV30; D not resolved. Germline loops: CDR1 GTSNPN, CDR2 SVGIG (reference sequence). This CDR3 is built from 14 residues. With 5 bases removed from V and 4 bases from J, the gap between germline ends came to 17 bases. In nucleotides, the CDR3 is TGTGCCTGGGCTCCAGCCTCGCCCGGCTATGGCTACACCTTC. It specifies CAWAPASPGYGYTF.

The CDR3 sequence: CSVVGGRGQETQYF. The CDR3 region has the DNA TGCAGCGTTGTTGGCGGGAGGGGTCAGGAGACCCAGTACTTC. The chain joins TRBV29-1 to TRBJ2-5; 9 nucleotides align to TRBD2. The CDR3 contains 14 residues. CDR1 is SQVTM and CDR2 is ANQGSEA in the germline V gene. V was pared by 4 bases and J by 5 bases, with 8 bases of the junction left unmatched.

V is TRBV2 and J is TRBJ1-1, with 8 bases matching TRBD1. The CDR3 length is 16 residues. V lost 7 bases, J lost 4 bases, and 14 bases stayed unmatched. CDR1 SNHLY and CDR2 FYNNEI come from the germline V gene. The CDR3 region is CASTENTQGVSTEAFF. The CDR3 bases are TGTGCCAGCACGGAAAACACACAGGGGGTGAGCACTGAAGCTTTCTTT.

The chain uses TRBV14 and TRBJ2-7, with 7 nucleotides matching TRBD1. V lost 3 bases to trimming and J lost 5 bases; unmatched junction nucleotides: 4. This CDR3 is 13 amino acids long. The germline gives CDR1 SGHDN, CDR2 FVKESK. The chain's CDR3 is CASSQDRRDEQYF. CDR3 DNA sequence: TGTGCCAGCAGCCAGGACAGGCGGGACGAGCAGTACTTC.

This clone turned up a few times. The CDR3 DNA is TGTGCCAGTAGTATAGGCGAGCGGCTTAATGAAAAACTGTTTTTT. Translation gives CASSIGERLNEKLFF. This chain connects TRBV19 to TRBJ1-4; D unclear. V was shortened by 1 base and J by 4 bases, with 10 bases between the two germline ends. There are 15 residues in the CDR3. From germline, CDR1 is LNHDA and CDR2 SQIVND (reference sequence).

J is TRBJ1-1 and V is TRBV28, with TRBD1 as a possible D gene (5 bases). The CDR3 extends over 12 amino acids. V gave up 6 bases and J gave up 10 bases, with 15 bases separating them. CDR1 MDHEN and CDR2 SYDVKM come from the germline V gene. The CDR3 protein is CASRRSQGGAFF. CDR3 nucleotides: TGTGCCAGCAGAAGGTCCCAGGGAGGAGCTTTCTTT.

This clone was counted once. The chain uses TRBV28 and TRBJ2-2, with D possibly being TRBD2 (5 bases). CDR1 and CDR2 from the germline V gene are MDHEN and SYDVKM. This CDR3 region has 17 residues. V was shortened by 3 bases and J by 8 bases, with 22 bases between the two germline ends. The CDR3 bases are TGTGCCAGCAGTTTGGATCACGGGGATGGCTTTTTAGGGGAGCTGTTTTTT. Translated: CASSLDHGDGFLGELFF. Combining the CDR3 with reference TRBV28 and TRBJ2-2 gives the whole variable domain DVKVTQSSRYLVKRTGEKVFLECVQDMDHENMFWYRQDPGLGLRLIYFSYDVKMKEKGDIPEGYSVSREKKERFSLILESASTNQTSMYLCASSLDHGDGFLGELFFGEGSRLTVL.

The gene calls are TRBV18 and TRBJ1-3; no clear D gene. This CDR3 comprises 14 residues. V was pared by 8 bases and J by 0 bases, with 11 bases between. CDR1 is KGHSH, CDR2 LQKENI, per germline. As DNA, the CDR3 is TGTGCCAGCCAGCCCTTTAACTCTGGAAACACCATATATTTT. Translated, it gives CASQPFNSGNTIYF.

V and J are TRBV9 and TRBJ2-1; TRBD2 is a possible D gene (6 bases). The CDR3 has 15 amino acids. CDR1 SGDLS and CDR2 YYNGEE come from the germline V gene. The ends were cut back, 2 bases at V and 6 bases at J, with 15 bases in the middle. This CDR3 reads CASSVPGTGINEQFF. CDR3 sequence (DNA): TGTGCCAGCAGCGTTCCCGGGACTGGAATCAATGAGCAGTTCTTC.

The J gene is TRBJ2-1, the V gene TRBV6-2 or TRBV6-3; D unresolved. The germline V gene encodes CDR1 MNHEY and CDR2 SVGEGT. CDR3 size: 11 residues. The germline V and J ends were trimmed by 6 bases and 7 bases, with 7 bases remaining between them. CDR3 amino acids: CASSPLNEQFF. The CDR3 DNA reads TGTGCCAGCAGCCCCTTGAATGAGCAGTTCTTC.

The chain carries TRBV6-6 and TRBJ1-3; D unresolved. Deletions cut 2 bases from V and 0 bases from J, with 5 bases between. The CDR3 contains 14 residues. From germline, CDR1 is MNHNY and CDR2 SVGAGI (reference sequence). This CDR3 is CASSYPDSGNTIYF. The CDR3 DNA sequence: TGTGCCAGCAGTTACCCGGACTCTGGAAACACCATATATTTT.

The chain joins TRBV18 to TRBJ1-2; the D gene is possibly TRBD1 (5 bases). V was trimmed by 3 bases and J by 5 bases, leaving 10 bases between them. The CDR3 extends over 13 amino acids. Germline values: CDR1 KGHSH, CDR2 LQKENI. CDR3 protein: CASSPTGSYGYTF. CDR3 DNA: TGTGCCAGCTCACCTACAGGTTCATATGGCTACACCTTC.

The chain joins TRBV7-2 to TRBJ2-2; D gene uncertain. The CDR3 has 16 residues. Trimming shortened V by 4 bases and J by 2 bases, and 14 bases separated the two germline ends. CDR1 SGHTA and CDR2 FQGNSA come from the germline V gene. This chain's CDR3 is CASSSISSLNTGELFF. CDR3 DNA sequence: TGTGCCAGCAGCTCCATCAGCTCGCTTAACACCGGGGAGCTGTTTTTT.

The V and J genes are TRBV6-5 and TRBJ2-7, with D tentatively TRBD1 (5 bases). The CDR3 is made up of 15 amino acids. V was clipped by 9 bases and J by 0 bases, with 18 bases between them. Germline CDR1 reads MNHEY; CDR2 reads SVGAGI. CDR3 loop: CASIPVGHFSYEQYF. CDR3 coding DNA: TGTGCCAGTATCCCCGTTGGACACTTCTCCTACGAGCAGTACTTC.

The gene calls are TRBV2 and TRBJ2-2, with D perhaps matching TRBD1 (5 bases). Trimming cost V 7 bases and J 4 bases, with 10 bases left between them. Germline lookup yields CDR1 SNHLY and CDR2 FYNNEI. CDR3 size: 13 residues. This CDR3 reads CASKKGFTGELFF. CDR3 nucleotides: TGTGCCAGCAAGAAGGGGTTCACCGGGGAGCTGTTTTTT.